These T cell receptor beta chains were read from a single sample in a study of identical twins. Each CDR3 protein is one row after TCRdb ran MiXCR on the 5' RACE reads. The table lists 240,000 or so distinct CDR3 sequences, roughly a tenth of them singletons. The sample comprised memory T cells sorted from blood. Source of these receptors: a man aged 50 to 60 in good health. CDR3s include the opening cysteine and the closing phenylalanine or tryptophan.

CDR3aa: CASSRPVGPGMNEQFF
v_gene: TRBV7-9
j_gene: TRBJ2-1

CDR3aa: CASSSYNRDGYTF
v_gene: TRBV7-9
j_gene: TRBJ1-2

CDR3aa: CASSQEWGQGFSAFF
v_gene: TRBV4-2
j_gene: TRBJ1-1

CDR3aa: CASSPPSQETQYF
v_gene: TRBV18
j_gene: TRBJ2-5

CDR3aa: CSVGGTYNEQFF
v_gene: TRBV29-1
j_gene: TRBJ2-1

CDR3aa: CATQSDDQPQHF
v_gene: TRBV15
j_gene: TRBJ1-5

CDR3aa: CASSQGAQGGGANVLTF
v_gene: TRBV4-3
j_gene: TRBJ2-6

CDR3aa: CSVGGTGGRTGYTF
v_gene: TRBV29-1
j_gene: TRBJ1-2

CDR3aa: CASSLGRGESTDTQYF
v_gene: TRBV5-1
j_gene: TRBJ2-3

CDR3aa: CASSARQGNSPLHF
v_gene: TRBV7-9
j_gene: TRBJ1-6

CDR3aa: CASSLMTGGGSPLHF
v_gene: TRBV12-3/TRBV12-4
j_gene: TRBJ1-6

CDR3aa: CSARGLDSYEQYF
v_gene: TRBV20-1
j_gene: TRBJ2-7

CDR3aa: CSAPFQYTGEAFF
v_gene: TRBV20-1
j_gene: TRBJ1-1

CDR3aa: CSVESLTARNIQYF
v_gene: TRBV29-1
j_gene: TRBJ2-4

CDR3aa: CASRRSLAGGAYEQYF
v_gene: TRBV19
j_gene: TRBJ2-7